One and the same sample provided the 14 T cell receptor beta chains below, sequenced in a study of CD8 T cells in ankylosing spondylitis (dated by TCRdb to 2015 to 2018). Library preparation used 5' RACE. The listed sequencing device is Illumina HiSeq 2500. Using fastp trimming at Q25 and MiXCR clonotype assembly, TCRdb reanalyzed the public sequencing data and kept in-frame beta chains. Entries that share a CDR3 protein sequence are merged under the most common genes and DNA. For this sample the table gives over 110,000 distinct CDR3 sequences, of which 6.5% to 8.5% were detected only once. The ten largest make up under 7.5% of the sample. The sample comprised synovial fluid, either unsorted or a sorted T cell fraction (not recorded which). These receptors all stem from a male donor with ankylosing spondylitis.

The chain links TRBV5-6 to TRBJ2-1, with TRBD2 matching 8 bases. With V trimmed by 0 bases and J by 1 base, 6 bases remained unmatched. The CDR3 is 17 residues long. Germline V gives CDR1 SGHDT, CDR2 YYEEEE. CDR3 residues: CASSLDLAGGSYNEQFF. CDR3 in DNA: TGTGCCAGCAGCTTGGACCTAGCGGGTGGTTCCTACAATGAGCAGTTCTTC.

At least ten counts were recorded for this clonotype. The rearrangement joins TRBV5-1 to TRBJ1-4; D not certain. CDR3 length: 15 residues. Trimming removed 4 bases at V and 2 bases at J, with 12 bases between. The germline CDR1 and CDR2 sequences are SGHRS and YFSETQ. The CDR3 sequence: CASSPAVGTNEKLFF. The DNA of the CDR3 is TGCGCCAGCAGCCCAGCGGTGGGTACTAATGAAAAACTGTTTTTT. Together with reference TRBV5-1 and TRBJ1-4, the CDR3 gives the full variable domain: KAGVTQTPRYLIKTRGQQVTLSCSPISGHRSVSWYQQTPGQGLQFLFEYFSETQRNKGNFPGRFSGRQFSNSRSEMNVSTLELGDSALYLCASSPAVGTNEKLFFGSGTQLSVL.

This clonotype was detected many times. The chain is built from TRBV7-9 and TRBJ1-1, with 8 bases fitting TRBD1. This CDR3 comprises 13 residues. Germline lookup yields CDR1 SEHNR and CDR2 FQNEAQ (reference sequence). The J segment lost 5 bases and the V segment lost 2 bases, leaving 1 base of the junction unmatched. The CDR3 protein is CASSLTGGTEAFF. The DNA for the CDR3 is TGTGCCAGCAGCTTAACAGGGGGAACTGAAGCTTTCTTT.

This clonotype was picked up many times. The rearrangement joins TRBV7-2 to TRBJ2-7; 9 nucleotides align to TRBD2. Trimming at V came to 6 bases and at J to 9 bases, leaving 15 bases not matched to a gene. This CDR3 comprises 15 residues. Per the germline V gene, CDR1 is SGHTA and CDR2 is FQGNSA. CDR3: CASSNIASGERGQYF. The CDR3 bases are TGTGCCAGCAGTAATATCGCTAGCGGGGAACGGGGGCAGTACTTC.

The chain links TRBV9 to TRBJ1-6; the D gene is possibly TRBD1 (5 bases). Trimming cost V 0 bases and J 11 bases, with 12 bases left between them. Germline loops: CDR1 SGDLS, CDR2 YYNGEE. The CDR3 runs to 14 residues. The CDR3 region is CASSVDQGGTPLHF. The CDR3 coding sequence is TGTGCCAGCAGCGTAGACCAGGGAGGGACACCCCTCCACTTT.

This chain links TRBV5-1 with TRBJ1-2; D might be TRBD1 (5 bases). The CDR3 consists of 15 residues. CDR1 SGHRS and CDR2 YFSETQ come from the germline V gene. The ends were cut back, 6 bases at V and 4 bases at J, with 19 bases in the middle. CDR3 in DNA: TGCGCCAGCACCGAGGACAACCCGGGTTTCTATGGCTACACCTTC. Protein sequence: CASTEDNPGFYGYTF.

Many counts were recorded for this clonotype. The chain couples TRBV29-1 to TRBJ1-3, with D perhaps TRBD1 (5 bases). The CDR3 runs to 13 residues. V shed 6 bases and J shed 0 bases, with 9 bases lying between them. The V gene's germline CDR1 is SQVTM and CDR2 ANQGSEA. The CDR3, as DNA: TGCAGCGTACGGGGCATCTCTGGAAACACCATATATTTT. Residues: CSVRGISGNTIYF.

This clonotype appeared many times. This chain joins TRBV18 and TRBJ1-1; 7 positions match TRBD1. The germline CDR1 and CDR2 sequences are KGHSH and LQKENI. This CDR3 comprises 14 residues. Germline trimming cut 3 bases from V and 5 bases from J; bases unmatched to any gene: 6. The CDR3 spells CASSPGTDVTEAFF. In DNA form, the CDR3 reads TGTGCCAGCTCACCTGGGACAGATGTAACTGAAGCTTTCTTT.

The rearrangement uses TRBV7-2 and TRBJ1-1; D is unclear. CDR1 and CDR2 (germline): SGHTA, FQGNSA. V gave up 3 bases and J gave up 1 base, with 9 bases separating them. The CDR3 is 14 residues long. CDR3 amino acids: CASSLTRWNTEAFF. Here the CDR3 DNA reads TGTGCCAGCAGCTTGACCCGTTGGAACACTGAAGCTTTCTTT.

This chain links TRBV28 with TRBJ1-1; D is uncertain. Trimming left V 5 bases short and J 0 bases short, with 10 bases between. This CDR3 contains 14 residues. Per the germline V gene, CDR1 is MDHEN and CDR2 is SYDVKM. This chain's CDR3 is CASSPQPVNTEAFF. CDR3 sequence (DNA): TGTGCCAGCAGTCCGCAGCCCGTGAACACTGAAGCTTTCTTT.

By share, this clonotype ranks as medium-sized. The chain has TRBV20-1 and TRBJ2-7, with TRBD2 as a possible D gene (5 bases). The CDR3 spans 12 residues. Germline loops: CDR1 DFQATT, CDR2 SNEGSKA (reference sequence). V was pared by 3 bases and J by 3 bases, with 9 bases between. In DNA form, the CDR3 reads TGCAGTGCTAGTACTAGTGTCTACGAGCAGTACTTC. Protein sequence: CSASTSVYEQYF.

The J gene is TRBJ1-5, the V gene TRBV20-1; D remains unclear. This CDR3 is 15 amino acids long. Trimming left V 3 bases short and J 7 bases short, with 19 bases between. Germline V gives CDR1 DFQATT, CDR2 SNEGSKA (reference sequence). For the CDR3, the DNA is TGCAGTGCTAGGGCGACATTTGGCAACGTCCAGCCCCAGCATTTT. This gives the protein CSARATFGNVQPQHF.

Here the CDR3 reads CSADETGGTDTQYF. The DNA for the CDR3 is TGCAGTGCGGACGAGACAGGCGGTACAGATACGCAGTATTTT. The chain couples TRBV20-1 to TRBJ2-3; tentative D call: TRBD1 (6 bases). The CDR3 extends over 14 amino acids. Germline V gives CDR1 DFQATT, CDR2 SNEGSKA (reference sequence). V was shortened by 6 bases and J by 3 bases, with 16 bases between the two germline ends.

This clonotype was seen many times. The chain employs TRBV6-1 and TRBJ2-1, with 8 bases identical to TRBD2. The CDR3 loop spans 13 amino acids. V shed 6 bases and J 8 bases; nucleotides not matched to a gene: 6. CDR1 is MNHNS, CDR2 SASEGT, per germline. The CDR3 nucleotides read TGTGCCAGCAGAGCGGGAGAGGGGCATGAGCAGTTCTTC. Its protein is CASRAGEGHEQFF.